The rows below give T cell receptor beta chains drawn from one sample of a study of TIL therapy for anti-PD-1-resistant metastatic lung cancer. The repertoire was sequenced with immunoSEQ multiplex PCR; TCRdb's copy has only in-frame clones and lacks some. The sample lists tens of thousands of clones, roughly 66% occurring once. The sample was blood, taken at baseline. The origin of the receptors is a person aged 25-80 years with non-small cell lung cancer. CDR3s include the opening cysteine and the closing phenylalanine or tryptophan. Fields, in order: D gene, J gene, V gene, clone size, CDR3 protein, CDR3 DNA. The D gene is left open where the match is weak. Only part of the rows carry a size: once, few, many, or a class if the clone is expanded.

d_gene: -; j_gene: TRBJ1-6; v_gene: TRBV30; abundance: -; CDR3aa: CAWGRTVSPLHF; CDR3nt: TGTGCCTGGGGTAGGACAGTCTCACCCCTCCACTTT
d_gene: -; j_gene: TRBJ2-5; v_gene: TRBV5-6; abundance: -; CDR3aa: CASSFSQQLWETQYF; CDR3nt: TGTGCCAGCAGCTTTTCCCAGCAGTTGTGGGAGACCCAGTACTTC
d_gene: -; j_gene: TRBJ1-4; v_gene: TRBV11-2; abundance: -; CDR3aa: CASSPRTGVNEKLFF; CDR3nt: TGTGCCAGCAGCCCCCGGACGGGCGTTAATGAAAAACTGTTTTTT
d_gene: TRBD1; j_gene: TRBJ1-2; v_gene: TRBV15; abundance: -; CDR3aa: CATSRDHGTDYGYTF; CDR3nt: TGTGCCACCAGCAGAGACCACGGGACAGACTATGGCTACACCTTC
d_gene: -; j_gene: TRBJ1-1; v_gene: TRBV5-6; abundance: few; CDR3aa: CASSFLQGEAFF; CDR3nt: TGTGCCAGCAGCTTCCTCCAGGGTGAAGCTTTCTTT
d_gene: -; j_gene: TRBJ1-2; v_gene: TRBV5-5; abundance: -; CDR3aa: CASSSGVGLGYGYTF; CDR3nt: TGTGCCAGCAGCTCGGGAGTCGGGTTAGGCTATGGCTACACCTTC
d_gene: -; j_gene: TRBJ2-5; v_gene: TRBV14; abundance: -; CDR3aa: CASRQMGRETQYF; CDR3nt: TGTGCCAGCAGGCAGATGGGTCGGGAGACCCAGTACTTC
d_gene: -; j_gene: TRBJ2-1; v_gene: TRBV7-6; abundance: few; CDR3aa: CASSLLGLLDEQFF; CDR3nt: TGTGCCAGCAGCTTACTCGGACTTCTGGATGAGCAGTTCTTC
d_gene: TRBD1; j_gene: TRBJ1-2; v_gene: TRBV27; abundance: -; CDR3aa: CASSLSLTGDYGYTF; CDR3nt: TGTGCCAGCAGTTTATCCCTTACAGGGGACTATGGCTACACCTTC
d_gene: -; j_gene: TRBJ2-3; v_gene: TRBV2; abundance: -; CDR3aa: CARTGSSTDTQYF; CDR3nt: TGTGCCAGGACAGGCTCTAGCACAGATACGCAGTATTTT
d_gene: -; j_gene: TRBJ2-1; v_gene: TRBV11-3; abundance: -; CDR3aa: CASSLGHKAYNEQFF; CDR3nt: TGTGCCAGCAGCTTAGGGCATAAAGCCTACAATGAGCAGTTCTTC
d_gene: -; j_gene: TRBJ2-1; v_gene: TRBV10-3; abundance: -; CDR3aa: CAISESYQGNEQFF; CDR3nt: TGTGCCATCAGTGAGTCGTATCAGGGCAATGAGCAGTTCTTC
d_gene: -; j_gene: TRBJ1-2; v_gene: TRBV6-1; abundance: -; CDR3aa: CASSEERAANYGYTF; CDR3nt: TGTGCCAGCAGTGAAGAGAGGGCTGCTAACTATGGCTACACCTTC
d_gene: -; j_gene: TRBJ1-5; v_gene: TRBV10-2; abundance: -; CDR3aa: CASSEPEQPQHF; CDR3nt: TGCGCCAGCAGTGAGCCTGAACAGCCCCAGCATTTT
d_gene: -; j_gene: TRBJ1-5; v_gene: TRBV19; abundance: few; CDR3aa: CASSIRPLTPQHF; CDR3nt: TGTGCCAGTAGTATACGGCCACTTACGCCCCAGCATTTT